In its sample, the clone carrying this TCR beta chain was seen once. Its antigen is unidentified. An end of the junction does not agree with germline; a read error may underlie this. This entry comes from a study of blood T cells in healthy people across ages. Study-level points and caveats: Among T cells, TCR beta diversity per million cells dropped roughly linearly as age rose.

Aged roughly 6 to 100, donors were systemically healthy Caucasians from Russia. Each donor's blood draw was 8.5 to 10 milliliters of peripheral blood. No fewer than 7 million PBMCs went into each sample. A sample-barcoded 5' primer and a J-beta primer mix were used in a second PCR of roughly 7 to 11 cycles. From the 5' RACE reads, TCRdb called clonotypes with MiXCR, one entry per CDR3 protein. This sample has roughly 1.5 million distinct CDR3 sequences, with roughly 43% found just once. The CDR3 sequence is 14 residues long. The germline V gene has CDR1 MDHEN and CDR2 SYDVKM. The V call is TRBV28, the J call TRBJ2-7; D ambiguous. Sequencing used blood. This receptor was obtained from a woman aged 18-29 years in good health. CDR3 region: CASSLFPVSFEQYF. As DNA, the CDR3 is TGTGCCAGCAGTTTATTTCCTGTGTCCTTCGAGCAGTACTTC.